The 10 T cell receptor beta chains listed next were all sequenced from one sample in a study of cytomegalovirus exposure and HLA in healthy donors. Primers included in the PCR were 60 Vbeta and 13 Jbeta primers. Some clones are missing from TCRdb's copy, which holds only in-frame ones; the method was immunoSEQ multiplex PCR. The sample consists of approximately 79,000 clones, around 77% of them appearing once. The sample was PBMCs. The receptors here all came from a woman between 40 and 50 years old in good health and CMV-seropositive.

V usage is TRBV29-1 and J usage is TRBJ2-7; 9 bases fit TRBD2. J gave up 2 bases and V 5 bases, and 7 bases lay outside the gene matches. The length of the CDR3 is 14 residues. The germline V gene has CDR1 SQVTM and CDR2 ANQGSEA. The CDR3 loop reads CSVLRLAETYEQYF. DNA of the CDR3: TGCAGCGTTTTAAGACTAGCGGAGACCTACGAGCAGTACTTC.

In regard to this clone: Its ends do not fully match the called genes, so a read error is possible. The V and J genes are TRBV30 and TRBJ2-1, with 7 bases that match TRBD2. The CDR3 length is 15 residues. Germline assignment: CDR1 GTSNPN and CDR2 SVGIG (reference sequence). CDR3 region: CAWSVDGGLYSEQFF. As DNA, the CDR3 is TGTGCCTGGAGTGTGGACGGGGGGTTGTACAGTGAGCAGTTCTTC.

This chain joins TRBV12-5 and TRBJ1-2; TRBD1 is a possible D gene (5 bases). The CDR3 totals 13 residues. Germline values: CDR1 LGHNT, CDR2 FRNRAP. Deletions cut 5 bases from V and 4 bases from J, with 11 bases between. CDR3 sequence: CASGENRLYGYTF. CDR3 DNA sequence: TGTGCTAGTGGTGAGAACAGGCTCTATGGCTACACCTTC.

This chain links TRBV6-5 with TRBJ2-7; 9 bases fit TRBD2. This CDR3 spans 16 amino acids. Germline V gene sequence: CDR1 MNHEY, CDR2 SVGAGI. V lost 0 bases, J lost 0 bases, and 3 bases stayed unmatched. This CDR3 reads CASSYSRSGSSYEQYF. CDR3 bases: TGTGCCAGCAGTTACTCCCGTAGCGGGAGCTCCTACGAGCAGTACTTC.

J is TRBJ2-1 and V is TRBV29-1; TRBD2 aligns across 9 bases. Germline lookup yields CDR1 SQVTM and CDR2 ANQGSEA. With V trimmed by 5 bases and J by 4 bases, 9 bases remained unmatched. The CDR3 extends over 15 amino acids. This chain's CDR3 is CSVRIGREGYNEQFF. The CDR3, as DNA: TGCAGCGTTAGAATCGGGCGGGAGGGTTACAATGAGCAGTTCTTC.

J is TRBJ1-1 and V is TRBV30; D not resolved. The CDR3 is made up of 14 amino acids. Trimming took 4 bases from V and 5 from J, leaving 17 bases between them. Germline V gene data show CDR1 as GTSNPN and CDR2 as SVGIG (reference sequence). CDR3 sequence (DNA): TGTGCCTGGACGAACGCGGGTAGAAGTACTGAAGCTTTCTTT. Residues: CAWTNAGRSTEAFF.

The rearrangement links TRBV6-1 to TRBJ1-5, with 7 bases aligning to TRBD1. With V trimmed by 2 bases and J by 3 bases, 4 bases remained unmatched. The CDR3 runs 15 residues. Looked up from germline, CDR1 is MNHNS and CDR2 is SASEGT. This CDR3 reads CASSEPDRVNQPQHF. CDR3 nucleotide sequence: TGTGCCAGCAGTGAACCAGACAGGGTCAATCAGCCCCAGCATTTT.

The rearrangement joins TRBV29-1 to TRBJ2-6, with 9 bases lining up with TRBD1. J gave up 2 bases and V 3 bases, and 14 bases lay outside the gene matches. Looked up from germline, CDR1 is SQVTM and CDR2 is ANQGSEA. The CDR3 extends over 19 amino acids. The CDR3 nucleotides read TGCAGCGTTGAGGAAGGGACAGGGAGGTTCGGAGCTGGGGCCAACGTCCTGACTTTC. Its translation is CSVEEGTGRFGAGANVLTF.

This sequence joins TRBV29-1 and TRBJ1-4, with TRBD1 matching over 7 bases. This CDR3 is built from 15 residues. Germline CDR1 SQVTM, CDR2 ANQGSEA. Unmatched junction bases numbered 9, after V lost 1 base and J lost 7 bases. CDR3: CSVEVPGGVGEKLFF. The CDR3 nucleotides are TGCAGCGTTGAAGTTCCAGGGGGAGTGGGTGAAAAACTGTTTTTT. The variable domain in full, completed from reference TRBV29-1 and TRBJ1-4, reads SAVISQKPSRDICQRGTSLTIQCQVDSQVTMMFWYRQQPGQSLTLIATANQGSEATYESGFVIDKFPISRPNLTFSTLTVSNMSPEDSSIYLCSVEVPGGVGEKLFFGSGTQLSVL.

The V call is TRBV13, the J call TRBJ1-2; 9 positions agree with TRBD1. V was clipped by 4 bases and J by 6 bases; unmatched bases: 6. The CDR3 spans 14 residues. CDR1 is PRHDT and CDR2 is FYEKMQ in the germline V gene (reference sequence). The CDR3 loop reads CASSSTGGIDGYTF. The CDR3 DNA reads TGTGCCAGCAGCTCCACAGGGGGCATCGATGGCTACACCTTC.